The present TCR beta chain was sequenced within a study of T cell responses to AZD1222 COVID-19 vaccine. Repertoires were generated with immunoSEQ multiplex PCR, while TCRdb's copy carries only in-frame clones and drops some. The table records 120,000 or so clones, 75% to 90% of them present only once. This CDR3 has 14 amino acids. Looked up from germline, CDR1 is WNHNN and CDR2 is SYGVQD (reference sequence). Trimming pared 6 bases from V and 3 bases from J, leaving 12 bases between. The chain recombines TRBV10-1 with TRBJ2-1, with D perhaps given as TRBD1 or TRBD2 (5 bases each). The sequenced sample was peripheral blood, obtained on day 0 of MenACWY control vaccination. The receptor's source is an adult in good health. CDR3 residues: CASSRDLGYNEQFF. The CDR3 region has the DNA TGCGCCAGCAGCCGGGACCTAGGCTACAATGAGCAGTTCTTC.